The entry below describes one T cell receptor (beta chain). Its antigen is still unknown. This sample was included in a study of response to subunit inactivated influenza vaccine. Overall study findings and caveats: The study's authors posited that every seasonal influenza vaccination enlists few new T cells.

Germline-derived CDR1 and CDR2 are SGDLS and YYNGEE. The CDR3 covers 15 residues. Trimming removed 0 bases at V and 1 base at J, with 10 bases between. TCRdb ran MiXCR on the RT-PCR reads and lists one entry per CDR3 protein. This sample has roughly 500,000 distinct CDR3 sequences; about 25% occur once, and the top ten carry approximately 2%. The clonotype originates from a man over 45 who received an inactivated influenza vaccine. The chain links TRBV9 to TRBJ2-5; TRBD1 or TRBD2 may be the D gene (5 bases each). The sequenced sample was CD4+ T cells sorted from PBMCs, obtained 5 to 6 days after vaccination. The CDR3 DNA reads as TGTGCCAGCAGCGTAGGAACCGGGGCCCAAGAGACCCAGTACTTC. Encoded protein: CASSVGTGAQETQYF.